This TCR beta chain was observed in a study of shared clonotypes between healthy human individuals. The study's findings and limits: A handful of donors held about 4.6% of naive CD4 clonotypes in common.

Comments on this clone: Its cognate antigen is unknown.

The authors loaded roughly 200 ng DNA, 30,000 to 35,000 T cell genomes, into sorted-subset replicate PCRs. In the authors' methods: Quality scores were absent from the junction-only immunoSEQ sequences, so filtering differed. Profiling relied on immunoSEQ multiplex PCR, and the TCRdb table lists in-frame clones only, not all of them. That table gives V, J and clone size, and the DNA gave D and trimming. In the table there are some 2.4 million clones, approximately 93% of which are singletons. The CDR3 is 16 residues long. Trimming stripped 4 bases from V and 4 bases from J, with 18 bases between. Germline V gene lookup returns CDR1 SGHRS and CDR2 YFSETQ.

The sequenced material came from naive CD4+ T cells from PBMCs. The subset here: CD45RA+ positively selected. This TCR derives from a man between 18 and 29 years old in good health. Some clones in this sample may be carry-over from other donors' samples. The chain uses TRBV5-1 and TRBJ1-3; TRBD1 might be the D (5 bases). The CDR3 region is CASSLWGRAAGNTIYF. The CDR3 nucleotides are TGCGCCAGCAGCCTATGGGGCAGGGCAGCCGGAAACACCATATATTTT. Full variable domain (missing parts from reference TRBV5-1 and TRBJ1-3): KAGVTQTPRYLIKTRGQQVTLSCSPISGHRSVSWYQQTPGQGLQFLFEYFSETQRNKGNFPGRFSGRQFSNSRSEMNVSTLELGDSALYLCASSLWGRAAGNTIYFGEGSWLTVV.